A selection of T cell receptor beta chains follows, all from one sample in a study of cytomegalovirus exposure and HLA in healthy donors. Measured with immunoSEQ multiplex PCR; TCRdb has only the in-frame clones, and not every one. The data show approximately 170,000 clones, with over 80% seen just once and about 2% held by the top ten. Sample: PBMCs. These receptors were obtained from a human donor in good health. Both conserved end residues are part of each CDR3. The order of the fields is clone size, V gene, J gene, D gene, CDR3 protein, CDR3 DNA. The D gene is left open where the match is weak. Clone size is stated in some rows and not others, as once, few, many or a class when expanded.

few,TRBV13,TRBJ2-1,-,CASSLGRGEQFF,TGTGCCAGCAGCTTAGGCCGGGGTGAGCAGTTCTTC
-,TRBV2,TRBJ2-1,TRBD2,CASSEGRTSNEQFF,TGTGCCAGCAGTGAAGGCCGGACTAGCAATGAGCAGTTCTTC
-,TRBV4-1,TRBJ2-3,-,CASSQEGTGGPTDTQYF,TGCGCCAGCAGCCAAGAAGGGACGGGGGGCCCCACAGATACGCAGTATTTT
-,TRBV27,TRBJ2-7,TRBD1,CASSSDRDQQYF,TGTGCCAGCAGTTCAGACAGGGACCAGCAGTACTTC
-,TRBV5-3,TRBJ2-7,-,CARSIQGYEQYFQYF,-
-,TRBV29-1,TRBJ2-4,-,CSVVISVAKNIQYF,TGCAGCGTTGTTATCTCCGTAGCCAAAAACATTCAGTACTTC
few,TRBV5-1,TRBJ2-5,-,CASSSGGTGSVQETQYF,TGCGCCAGCAGCTCTGGCGGGACTGGGAGTGTCCAAGAGACCCAGTACTTC
-,TRBV6-5,TRBJ1-5,TRBD1,CASRKGQGTNYPQHF,TGTGCCAGCAGGAAGGGACAGGGGACCAATTATCCCCAGCATTTT
once,TRBV5-4,TRBJ1-2,-,CASTHQGNGHGYTF,TGTGCCAGCACCCATCAGGGGAATGGGCATGGCTACACCTTC
-,TRBV7-2,TRBJ2-7,TRBD2,CASSLDGLAGLPYEQYF,TGTGCCAGCAGCTTAGACGGACTAGCGGGGCTACCATACGAGCAGTACTTC
-,TRBV4-2,TRBJ1-6,-,CASSQDWQGNSPLHF,TGTGCCAGCAGCCAAGATTGGCAGGGTAATTCACCCCTCCACTTT
-,TRBV12-5,TRBJ1-5,-,CASGSRGGGQPQHF,TGTGCTAGTGGTTCCCGGGGGGGAGGTCAGCCCCAGCATTTT
once,TRBV5-1,TRBJ2-7,-,CASSLTGNAYEQYF,TGCGCCAGCAGCCTGACAGGCAACGCCTACGAGCAGTACTTC
-,TRBV27,TRBJ2-7,TRBD2,CASSAGLVPSEQYF,TGTGCCAGCAGTGCTGGACTAGTTCCTTCTGAGCAGTACTTC
-,TRBV11-2,TRBJ2-7,TRBD1,CASSPGQPYEQYF,TGTGCCAGCAGCCCGGGACAGCCCTACGAGCAGTACTTC
-,TRBV9,TRBJ2-7,-,CASSVHQGHSYEQYF,TGTGCCAGCAGCGTACACCAGGGCCACTCCTACGAGCAGTACTTC
-,TRBV10-1,TRBJ2-1,-,CASSNYIHEQFF,TGCGCCAGCAGTAACTATATTCATGAGCAGTTCTTC
-,TRBV7-7,TRBJ2-2,-,CASSSSPGELFF,TGTGCTAGCAGCTCCTCTCCCGGGGAGCTGTTTTTT
-,TRBV15,TRBJ2-1,-,CATSRDRNSRYEQFF,TGTGCCACCAGCAGAGATAGGAACAGTAGGTATGAGCAGTTCTTC
-,TRBV5-4,TRBJ2-3,TRBD2,CASSLASGGFTDTQYF,TGTGCCAGCAGCTTGGCCAGCGGGGGGTTCACAGATACGCAGTATTTT
-,TRBV7-2,TRBJ1-1,TRBD1,CASSSTPDRGTVEAFF,TGTGCCAGCAGCTCCACCCCGGACAGGGGGACGGTTGAAGCTTTCTTT
-,TRBV13,TRBJ1-4,TRBD1,CASSNRGQEGEKLFF,TGTGCCAGCAGCAACAGGGGGCAGGAGGGTGAAAAACTGTTTTTT
-,TRBV6-5,TRBJ2-2,-,CASRTFNTGELFF,TGTGCCAGCAGGACATTCAACACCGGGGAGCTGTTTTTT
-,TRBV27,TRBJ2-7,TRBD1,CASSLQGANYEQYF,TGTGCCAGCAGTCTGCAGGGGGCTAACTACGAGCAGTACTTC
-,TRBV5-8,TRBJ1-1,-,CASSSGGGDWRNTEAFF,TGTGCCAGCAGCTCGGGGGGGGGAGACTGGAGGAACACTGAAGCTTTCTTT
few,TRBV7-9,TRBJ1-5,-,CASSLGSELYSNQPQHF,TGTGCCAGCAGCTTAGGCAGCGAATTATATAGCAATCAGCCCCAGCATTTT
-,TRBV14,TRBJ2-7,-,CASSRTGQGRSYEQYF,TGTGCCAGCAGTCGAACAGGGCAGGGAAGGTCCTACGAGCAGTACTTC
few,TRBV13,TRBJ2-2,-,CASSFGQGNTGELFF,TGTGCCAGCAGCTTCGGTCAGGGTAACACCGGGGAGCTGTTTTTT
-,TRBV2,TRBJ1-1,-,CASSPVDRSEAFF,TGTGCCAGCAGTCCAGTGGACAGAAGTGAAGCTTTCTTT
few,TRBV5-5,TRBJ2-7,-,CASSPLTPSGFGEQYF,TGTGCCAGCAGCCCTTTGACACCCTCCGGTTTTGGCGAGCAGTACTTC
few,TRBV9,TRBJ1-6,TRBD1,CASSPWDRGNSPLHF,TGTGCCAGCAGCCCTTGGGACAGGGGTAATTCACCCCTCCACTTT
-,TRBV7-2,TRBJ1-4,-,CASSVGPGDEKLFF,TGTGCCAGCAGCGTCGGGCCCGGGGATGAAAAACTGTTTTTT
few,TRBV10-1,TRBJ1-2,-,CASLHGYTF,TGCGCCAGCCTACATGGCTACACCTTC
-,TRBV7-2,TRBJ1-2,-,CASSLDLGGNYGYTF,TGTGCCAGCAGCTTAGATCTGGGGGGGAACTATGGCTACACCTTC
few,TRBV6-6,TRBJ1-1,TRBD1,CANRDRLNTEAFF,TGTGCCAACCGGGACAGGTTGAACACTGAAGCTTTCTTT
-,TRBV7-9,TRBJ1-1,-,CASSLGRGGDEAFF,TGTGCCAGCAGCTTAGGAAGAGGCGGGGACGAAGCTTTCTTT
few,TRBV27,TRBJ1-5,-,CASSLGGFDGNQPQHF,TGTGCCAGCAGTTTAGGGGGGTTCGATGGGAATCAGCCCCAGCATTTT
-,TRBV29-1,TRBJ1-3,TRBD1,CSVGDRGNTIYF,TGCAGCGTGGGGGACAGGGGAAACACCATATATTTT
-,TRBV9,TRBJ2-2,TRBD2,CASSVTPSGGASGELFF,TGTGCCAGCAGCGTAACGCCTAGCGGGGGGGCTTCAGGGGAGCTGTTTTTT
few,TRBV6-5,TRBJ1-1,TRBD1,CASRLQGANTEAFF,TGTGCCAGCAGACTACAGGGGGCGAACACTGAAGCTTTCTTT
-,TRBV19,TRBJ2-3,TRBD1,CASSAGQGAGTQYF,TGTGCCAGTAGTGCGGGACAGGGGGCAGGTACGCAGTATTTT
-,TRBV27,TRBJ2-7,TRBD1,CASSRPDRGSFYEQYF,TGTGCCAGCAGTCGACCAGACAGGGGATCTTTCTACGAGCAGTACTTC
-,TRBV5-1,TRBJ2-3,-,CASSQQADTQYF,TGCGCCAGCAGCCAACAGGCAGATACGCAGTATTTT
-,TRBV5-1,TRBJ2-7,-,CASSLFRVEEQYF,TGCGCCAGCAGCTTGTTCAGGGTGGAAGAGCAGTACTTC
-,TRBV4-1,TRBJ1-1,-,CASSQGPFRVGRAEAFF,TGCGCCAGCAGCCAAGGTCCTTTCAGGGTAGGTCGGGCTGAAGCTTTCTTT
-,TRBV27,TRBJ2-1,-,CASSFERGNEQFF,TGTGCCAGCAGTTTTGAAAGGGGCAATGAGCAGTTCTTC
-,TRBV5-8,TRBJ1-5,-,CASSLVGGSNQPQHF,TGTGCCAGCAGCTTGGTAGGGGGATCGAATCAGCCCCAGCATTTT
-,TRBV7-2,TRBJ2-3,TRBD2,CASSLDPPGAGGPGQYF,TGTGCCAGCAGCTTAGATCCTCCGGGGGCGGGGGGGCCCGGGCAGTATTTT